The 27 T cell receptor delta chains below come from one sample, sequenced in a study of γδ T cells in repeated Plasmodium falciparum infection. With CATT, TCRdb re-called clones from the multiplex PCR reads. Of over 55,000 delta-chain clones in the sample, around 1.5% were seen once. Flow sorting of PBMC yielded separate Vgamma9/Vdelta2+ and Vdelta2-negative gammadelta T cell populations for bulk repertoire analysis. The material sequenced was gamma-delta T cells from blood. Every receptor here comes from a pool of human donors (malaria-infected and uninfected, not separated).

This clone was observed a few times. The protein held in TCRdb is that of a much larger clone and does not match this DNA's translation at residue 15, likely because of a read error; the protein shown is translated from the DNA. The chain employs TRDV1 and TRDJ1; 7 nucleotides align to TRDD2. This CDR3 is 21 amino acids long. With 2 bases clipped from V and 1 base from J, the junction kept 22 bases outside the gene matches. CDR1 is TSWWSYY, CDR2 QGS, per germline. DNA for the CDR3: TGTGCTCTTGGGGAAGTTTCCTACGGGGGGCCGTACTCTCTGTGCACCGATAAACTCATCTTT. Amino acid sequence: CALGEVSYGGPYSLCTDKLIF.

Notes on this clone: TCRdb lists the protein of a much larger clone for this DNA, which differs at residue 18, so this is likely a read error; the protein given here is translated from the DNA itself. The chain joins TRDV1 to TRDJ1; 12 nucleotides match TRDD3. Since TCRdb gives no J gene, matching the DNA to germline was used here to assign it. The CDR3 runs to 23 residues. Germline lookup yields CDR1 TSWWSYY and CDR2 QGS. After removal of 3 bases from V and 3 bases from J, the junction contained 26 bases not matched to a gene. The CDR3 loop is CALGESFLPYWGILWAYADKLIF. In DNA form, the CDR3 reads TGTGCTCTTGGGGAGAGCTTCCTACCGTACTGGGGGATACTTTGGGCTTACGCCGATAAACTCATCTTT.

There are a few counts of this clone. The TCRdb protein, from a much larger clone, departs from this DNA's translation at residue 14, likely by read error; the protein shown derives from the DNA. The chain couples TRDV1 to TRDJ1; D might be TRDD3 (6 bases). The J gene is absent in TCRdb and was assigned here via DNA matching to germline. CDR3 length equals 21 residues. Trimming pared 0 bases from V and 6 bases from J, leaving 32 bases between. The germline V gene encodes CDR1 TSWWSYY and CDR2 QGS. CDR3 region: CALGELCGFPPGARRRNKLIF. The DNA for the CDR3 is TGTGCTCTTGGGGAACTTTGCGGCTTCCCCCCTGGGGCAAGACGTCGGAATAAACTCATCTTT.

With regard to this clone: TCRdb pairs this DNA with a much larger clone's protein that differs at residue 10, likely a read error; the protein shown was translated from the DNA. The gene calls are TRDV1 and TRDJ1, with D perhaps matching TRDD2 (5 bases). Germline V gene lookup returns CDR1 TSWWSYY and CDR2 QGS. This CDR3 contains 19 residues. Trimming removed 2 bases at V and 2 bases at J, with 24 bases between. In nucleotides, the CDR3 is TGTGCTCTTGGGGAATCGGGGCCCCCGGCCGTCCTTCAAACCGATAAACTCATCTTT. Translation gives CALGESGPPAVLQTDKLIF.

This clone was counted many times. The TCRdb record carries a much larger clone's protein, which differs from this DNA's translation at residue 9; a read error is the likely cause, and the protein listed here is the DNA translation. The chain employs TRDV1 and TRDJ1, with 10 positions matching TRDD3. Trimming at V came to 1 base and at J to 0 bases, leaving 17 bases not matched to a gene. The length of the CDR3 is 21 residues. The germline V gene has CDR1 TSWWSYY and CDR2 QGS. Here the CDR3 reads CALGEQSGHWGISSDTDKLIF. CDR3 coding DNA: TGTGCTCTTGGGGAACAATCCGGGCACTGGGGGATCTCCTCTGACACCGATAAACTCATCTTT.

Note on this clone: It differs at one base from a far larger clone, so likely a read error. Other DNA sequences in this sample translate to the same CDR3. The CDR3 loop reads CALGKPSSYRGYATLGYTDKLIF. DNA of the CDR3: TGTGCTCTTGGGAAACCCTCTTCCTACAGGGGATACGCCACACTTGGGTACACCGATAAACTCATCTTT. The V gene is TRDV1, the J gene TRDJ1, with a tentative D call TRDD3 (9 bases). V was cut by 5 bases and J by 0 bases, with 37 bases left in between. The V gene's germline CDR1 is TSWWSYY and CDR2 QGS. The CDR3 runs to 23 residues.

This clone was counted many times. The protein held in TCRdb is that of a much larger clone and does not match this DNA's translation at residue 9, likely because of a read error; the protein shown is translated from the DNA. The DNA for the CDR3 is TGTGCTCTTGGGGACCGTAGTAATGGGCTGAAACTCATCTTT. Translation gives CALGDRSNGLKLIF. The chain links TRDV1 to TRDJ1, with D uncertain. Assignment of the J gene here rests on matching the DNA to germline, because TCRdb gives none. Between the trimmed V and J ends, which lost 3 bases and 8 bases, there was a span of 16 bases. The CDR3 loop spans 14 amino acids. Germline CDR1 TSWWSYY, CDR2 QGS.

Notes on this clone: This sequence is one base from a far larger clone and is likely a read error. Additional DNA sequences in this sample encode the identical CDR3. The J gene is TRDJ1, the V gene TRDV1, with 8 bases lining up with TRDD2. The CDR3 totals 21 residues. Losses at the gene ends were 2 bases for V and 8 bases for J; bases not matched to a gene: 28. Looked up from germline, CDR1 is TSWWSYY and CDR2 is QGS. DNA for the CDR3: TGTGCTCTTGGGGAATTGGGGTTCTTCCTACGTGAGGGGATTAGACTCGACAAACTCATCTTT. It codes for CALGELGFFLREGIRLDKLIF.

Details on this clone: The protein held in TCRdb is that of a much larger clone and does not match this DNA's translation at residue 17, likely because of a read error; the protein shown is translated from the DNA. The V gene is TRDV1, the J gene TRDJ1, with 12 bases aligning to TRDD3. The J gene is not listed in TCRdb, so it was assigned here from a DNA match to germline. The CDR3 loop spans 21 amino acids. The germline V gene has CDR1 TSWWSYY and CDR2 QGS. V shed 2 bases, J shed 7 bases, and the junction held 23 bases outside the gene matches. This CDR3 reads CALGEFTAVLGDTVVMGKLIF. DNA of the CDR3: TGTGCTCTTGGGGAATTCACGGCGGTACTGGGGGATACTGTCGTCATGGGTAAACTCATCTTT.

Only a few counts were recorded for this clone. The TCRdb protein comes from a much larger clone and disagrees with this DNA's translation at residue 19, likely due to a read error; the protein given here is derived from the DNA. CDR3 nucleotide sequence: TGTGCTCTTGGGGACCCAGAGCTTTCCTACCCTACTGGGGAAGAGACCGGTAAATTCATCTTT. Its translation is CALGDPELSYPTGEETGKFIF. The V gene is TRDV1, but the J gene lacks a call; TRDD3 reflects the table's D call only, with no check against the DNA. Germline-derived CDR1 and CDR2 are TSWWSYY and QGS. The CDR3 loop spans 21 amino acids.

This clone was observed a few times. The protein in TCRdb stems from a much larger clone and differs at residue 10 from this DNA's translation, likely a read error; here the protein is translated from the DNA. The chain is built from TRDV1 and TRDJ1; TRDD3 agrees at 12 bases. Here the J gene came from matching the DNA to germline, since TCRdb omits it. The CDR3 consists of 20 residues. Trimming at V came to 3 bases and at J to 7 bases, leaving 21 bases not matched to a gene. CDR1 and CDR2 (germline): TSWWSYY, QGS. CDR3 amino acids: CALGDAPRLPLVLGDTKLIF. The CDR3 DNA sequence: TGTGCTCTTGGGGACGCCCCGAGACTCCCGCTCGTACTGGGGGATACTAAACTCATCTTT.

Remarks on this clone: The protein TCRdb lists belongs to a much larger clone and differs from this DNA's translation at residue 5, which points to a read error; the protein shown is made from the DNA. This sequence joins TRDV3 and TRDJ1, with 12 bases aligning to TRDD3. TCRdb is silent on the J gene; assignment here came from matching the DNA to germline. The CDR3 runs to 19 residues. The V gene end was trimmed by 4 bases and the J gene end by 4 bases; junction bases not matched to a gene: 22. Germline lookup yields CDR1 TVYSNPD and CDR2 GDNSRS (reference sequence). As DNA, the CDR3 is TGTGCCTCCACCTCCTCCCGTTACTGGGGGATACTGGGAAGCGATAAACTCATCTTT. It yields the protein CASTSSRYWGILGSDKLIF.

This clone turned up a few times. TCRdb's protein for this DNA is that of a much larger clone and differs from the translation at residues 13 and 18, likely a read error; the protein shown is the DNA translation. The J gene is TRDJ1, the V gene TRDV1; a possible D gene is TRDD3 (6 bases). Looked up from germline, CDR1 is TSWWSYY and CDR2 is QGS. Trimming removed 0 bases from V and 5 bases from J, with 37 bases in between. This CDR3 has 23 amino acids. Here the CDR3 reads CALGELGSMVGHLSPWGEDKLIF. In nucleotides, the CDR3 is TGTGCTCTTGGGGAACTAGGCTCTATGGTTGGACACCTCTCTCCCTGGGGAGAGGATAAACTCATCTTT.

At least ten counts were recorded for this clone. The mismatch at residue 3 between this DNA's translation and the TCRdb protein of a much larger clone likely reflects a read error; the protein shown is translated from the DNA. The V and J genes are TRDV1 and TRDJ1; D tentatively fits TRDD2 or TRDD3 (8 bases each). The CDR3 is made up of 22 amino acids. Germline CDR1 TSWWSYY, CDR2 QGS. Here the CDR3 DNA reads TGTGCTCCTGGGCCACCAAGCCTTCCTATGGTACTGGGGGGGTCCACGACCGATAAACTCATCTTT. This encodes CAPGPPSLPMVLGGSTTDKLIF.

This clone was counted between two and nine times. This rearrangement joins TRDV1 to TRDJ1, with D tentatively TRDD3 (6 bases). The J gene, missing from TCRdb, was assigned here through DNA to germline matching. The germline V and J ends were trimmed by 5 bases and 7 bases, with 35 bases remaining between them. CDR3 size: 20 residues. The germline gives CDR1 TSWWSYY, CDR2 QGS. CDR3 nucleotides: TGTGCTCTTGGGAGCATATCGGTCCTCAGCCTGTTCGTGAATGGGGGTAAACTCATCTTT. Protein sequence: CALGSISVLSLFVNGGKLIF.

With regard to this clone: A far larger clone is one nucleotide away, so this likely arose from a read error. The sample holds other DNA sequences that translate to the same CDR3. The rearrangement links TRDV1 to TRDJ1, with 11 bases identical to TRDD3. TCRdb supplies no J gene; here it was assigned by aligning the nucleotide sequence to germline. Trimming took 4 bases from V and 8 from J; bases not matched to a gene: 21. CDR3 length: 19 amino acids. Germline values: CDR1 TSWWSYY, CDR2 QGS. CDR3 bases: TGTGCTCTTGGGGGATTCGATAACTACGTACTGGGGGATATCGACAAACTCATCTTT. Translating it yields CALGGFDNYVLGDIDKLIF.

This clone has only a few counts. TCRdb records a much larger clone's protein for this DNA, with a difference at residue 13 that likely arises from a read error; the protein given is the translation of the DNA. V and J are TRDV1 and TRDJ1; D remains unclear. In germline, CDR1 is TSWWSYY, CDR2 QGS. This CDR3 spans 19 amino acids. Deletions cut 0 bases from V and 5 bases from J, with 25 bases between. The CDR3 sequence: CALGELGFLRTPDMDKLIF. Written as DNA, the CDR3 is TGTGCTCTTGGGGAACTAGGCTTTCTACGAACCCCTGATATGGATAAACTCATCTTT.

This clone was counted between two and nine times. TCRdb pairs this DNA with a much larger clone's protein that differs at residue 6, likely a read error; the protein shown was translated from the DNA. The chain recombines TRDV3 with TRDJ1; D might be TRDD3 (5 bases). The V gene's germline CDR1 is TVYSNPD and CDR2 GDNSRS (reference sequence). This CDR3 comprises 19 residues. The ends were cut back, 0 bases at V and 3 bases at J, with 29 bases in the middle. CDR3 DNA sequence: TGTGCCTTTAGGGGATTCGAGTTAGGGTGGATGAGTCCGGCCGATAAACTCATCTTT. Translated, it gives CAFRGFELGWMSPADKLIF. Filled out from reference TRDV3 and TRDJ1, the complete variable domain reads CDKVTQSSPDQTVASGSEVVLLCTYDTVYSNPDLFWYRIRPDYSFQFVFYGDNSRSEGADFTQGRFSVKHILTQKAFHLVISPVRTEDSATYYCAFRGFELGWMSPADKLIFGKGTRVTVEP.

This clone was seen a handful of times. For this DNA, TCRdb reports the protein of a much larger clone, which diverges at residue 15, most likely from a read error; the protein presented here is translated directly from the DNA. The chain carries TRDV1 and TRDJ1, with 10 bases identical to TRDD3. The V gene's germline CDR1 is TSWWSYY and CDR2 QGS. The CDR3 consists of 16 residues. The CDR3 loop reads CALGGLPRGGIRKLTF. CDR3 bases: TGTGCTCTTGGGGGCCTCCCGAGGGGGGGGATACGCAAACTCACCTTT.

This clone was detected a few times. A far more abundant clone sits one base away, making this likely a read error. The same CDR3 can be traced to other DNA sequences in this sample. The chain is built from TRDV1 and TRDJ1, with a tentative D call TRDD3 (6 bases). Germline matching of the DNA provided the J gene here, since TCRdb leaves it blank. Trimming took 7 bases from V and 7 from J, leaving 31 bases between them. CDR1 and CDR2 from the germline V gene are TSWWSYY and QGS. This CDR3 spans 18 amino acids. DNA for the CDR3: TGTGCTCTTGAGTTTTCCGGCCTGGGGACCCCAGCGAAAACTAAACTCATCTTT. Residues: CALEFSGLGTPAKTKLIF.

This clone has a handful of counts. TCRdb has a much larger clone's protein, which differs at residue 19 from the translation of this DNA, likely because of a read error; what is shown is the protein translated from the DNA. V is TRDV3 and J is TRDJ1; 13 bases are a match to TRDD3. Germline V gene lookup returns CDR1 TVYSNPD and CDR2 GDNSRS (reference sequence). This CDR3 region has 22 residues. The CDR3 here is CAFSRRADWGIRPKLYSDRLIF. The CDR3 DNA reads as TGTGCCTTTTCTCGGCGGGCAGACTGGGGGATACGTCCTAAATTGTACAGCGATAGACTCATCTTT.

Remarks on this clone: TCRdb lists the protein of a much larger clone for this DNA, which differs at residue 10, so this is likely a read error; the protein given here is translated from the DNA itself. The genes are TRDV3 and TRDJ1; D is unclear. The germline gives CDR1 TVYSNPD, CDR2 GDNSRS (reference sequence). There are 12 residues in the CDR3. The CDR3 sequence: CARRGWTDKPIF. In DNA form, the CDR3 reads TGTGCCCGCCGGGGCTGGACCGATAAACCCATCTTT. Full variable domain (rest looked up from reference TRDV3 and TRDJ1): CDKVTQSSPDQTVASGSEVVLLCTYDTVYSNPDLFWYRIRPDYSFQFVFYGDNSRSEGADFTQGRFSVKHILTQKAFHLVISPVRTEDSATYYCARRGWTDKPIFGKGTRVTVEP.

This clone counts as medium-sized. This same CDR3 is encoded by further DNA sequences in the sample. The rearrangement uses TRDV1 and TRDJ1; a possible D gene is TRDD1 (6 bases). Trimming took 2 bases from V and 0 from J, leaving 22 bases between them. Looked up from germline, CDR1 is TSWWSYY and CDR2 is QGS. This CDR3 has 19 residues. The CDR3 DNA sequence: TGTGCTCTTGGGGAAATATGGTTCCCCCGAAATACTTACACCGATAAACTCATCTTT. Amino acid sequence: CALGEIWFPRNTYTDKLIF.

The sample holds many counts of this clone. TCRdb's entry gives the protein of a much larger clone, which mismatches this DNA's translation at residue 12, likely from a read error; the protein reported here is translated from the DNA. The V gene is TRDV2, the J gene TRDJ1, with TRDD3 matching over 7 bases. Assignment of the J gene here rests on matching the DNA to germline, because TCRdb gives none. Looked up from germline, CDR1 is GEAIGNYY and CDR2 is EKD. The CDR3 length is 16 residues. CDR3 bases: TGTGCCTGTGACACGGGGTACTGGGGCCACACCAATAAACTCATCTTT. Translation gives CACDTGYWGHTNKLIF.

Only a few counts were recorded for this clone. TCRdb shows a much larger clone's protein in place of this DNA's translation, and the two differ at residue 18, likely through a read error; the protein shown is translated from the DNA. V and J are TRDV1 and TRDJ1; 11 positions agree with TRDD3. No J gene is reported in TCRdb; it was inferred here by comparing the DNA with germline. Germline CDR1 TSWWSYY, CDR2 QGS. The CDR3 has 22 residues. The DNA of the CDR3 is TGTGCTCTTGGGGAACTAGTGACCTGGGACACGTGGGGGATACGCGACACCGCTAAACTCATCTTT. This translates into CALGELVTWDTWGIRDTAKLIF.

Turning to this clone: The protein in TCRdb stems from a much larger clone and differs at residue 3 from this DNA's translation, likely a read error; here the protein is translated from the DNA. The chain carries TRDV2 and TRDJ1, with 12 positions matching TRDD3. TCRdb supplies no J gene; here it was assigned by aligning the nucleotide sequence to germline. The germline V gene encodes CDR1 GEAIGNYY and CDR2 EKD. The CDR3 loop spans 19 amino acids. The CDR3, as DNA: TGTGCCCGTGACACCGGGATCTGGGGGATACGCGGGTACACCGATAAACTCATCTTT. It specifies CARDTGIWGIRGYTDKLIF.

Ten or more counts support this clone. This likely stems from a read error, as it lies one base from a far larger clone. The same CDR3 arises from other DNA sequences in this sample as well. The chain is built from TRDV1 and TRDJ1; 8 nucleotides match TRDD3. This CDR3 region has 20 residues. Germline values: CDR1 TSWWSYY, CDR2 QGS. The CDR3: CALGELNPNYWGWRTDKLIF. CDR3 bases: TGTGCCCTTGGGGAACTAAATCCCAACTACTGGGGGTGGAGAACCGATAAACTCATCTTT.